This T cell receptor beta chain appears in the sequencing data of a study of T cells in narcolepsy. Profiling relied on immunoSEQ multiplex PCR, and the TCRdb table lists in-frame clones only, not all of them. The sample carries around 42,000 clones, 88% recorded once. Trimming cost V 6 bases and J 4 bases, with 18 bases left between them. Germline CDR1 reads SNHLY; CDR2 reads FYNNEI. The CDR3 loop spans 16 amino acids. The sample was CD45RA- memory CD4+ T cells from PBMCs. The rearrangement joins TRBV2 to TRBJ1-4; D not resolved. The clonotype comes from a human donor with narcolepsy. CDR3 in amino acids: CASRTGPGRNNEKLFF. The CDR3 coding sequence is TGTGCCAGCAGAACCGGGCCCGGACGGAATAATGAAAAACTGTTTTTT.